This record looks at one T cell receptor (beta chain) sequence and its context. The antigen is undetermined. The sample belongs to a study of cytomegalovirus exposure and HLA in healthy donors. In the study overall: Genotyping of about 400 donors showed that around 86% belonged to the Caucasian-associated ancestry cluster.

PCR involved 60 Vbeta and 13 Jbeta primers. The protocol was immunoSEQ multiplex PCR, while the TCRdb copy is restricted to in-frame clones and leaves out a portion. The repertoire holds 30,000 to 40,000 clones, with roughly 64% as singletons. Study observations and caveats: In a later analysis, across HLA loci, associated TCR counts were highest for DRB1, lowest for HLA-C. Earlier findings revealed that most TCR beta V segments proved productive either about 90% or about 30% of the time.

CDR3 length: 13 residues. Trimming removed 4 bases at V and 9 bases at J, with 13 bases between. Germline V CDR1 and CDR2: WNHNN, SYGVQD (reference sequence). The chain links TRBV10-1 to TRBJ1-5; D is uncertain. Sequenced sample: PBMCs. This receptor was taken from a man aged 40-50 years in good health and CMV-seropositive. The chain's CDR3 is CASSVGPGRPQHF. The CDR3 bases are TGCGCCAGCAGTGTGGGCCCCGGTAGGCCCCAGCATTTT.